This T cell receptor beta chain originates from a study of T cells after yellow fever vaccination. The study's findings and limits: Researchers noted that a small share of clonotypes showed up in both CD4 and CD8 compartments. Sorted memory cells at day 0 lacked detectable levels of almost all vaccine-responding clonotypes.

Germline V gene data show CDR1 as DFQATT and CDR2 as SNEGSKA (reference sequence). The CDR3 runs to 14 residues. The germline V and J ends were trimmed by 4 bases and 2 bases, with 14 bases remaining between them. This clonotype appeared many times. TCRdb re-called the 5' RACE reads with MiXCR, one entry per CDR3 protein. This sample has 15,000 to 20,000 distinct CDR3 sequences, with just over 4% found just once. The sequencing here drew on PBMCs, either bulk or a sorted T-cell subset (CD4+, CD8+, memory, or dextramer-sorted; not recorded which), taken 15 days after the yellow fever booster vaccination. V is TRBV20-1 and J is TRBJ2-5; D remains ambiguous. The origin of this receptor is a man aged 25-40 years who received the YFV17D yellow fever vaccine. The CDR3 DNA follows: TGCAGTGCTAATGCCCCGGGCCAACAAGAGACCCAGTACTTC. Its protein is CSANAPGQQETQYF.